The sequence of this T cell receptor beta chain was determined in a study of early T cells in non-severe SARS-CoV-2 infection. On the study more broadly: Sequenced bulk RNA came from whole blood that was unsorted, and chains were unpaired. Notes on the study in general: Clonotype matching in VDJdb favored anti-spike CD8 responses and did not capture private and CD4 specificities.

CDR1 and CDR2 from the germline V gene are SGHVS and FNYEAQ. Trimming took 6 bases from V and 4 from J; bases not matched to a gene: 17. There are 18 residues in the CDR3. This clonotype was seen many times. Antigen unknown. As part of library construction, unique molecular identifiers were attached to individual cDNA molecules. TCRdb re-analysed the 5' RACE reads in MiXCR, keeping a single row per CDR3 protein. The table includes about 60,000 distinct CDR3 sequences, about 11% detected once. Specimen: whole blood, collected at baseline. J is TRBJ1-4 and V is TRBV7-6; 7 bases agree with TRBD1. The sequence derives from an adult who was a healthcare worker with PCR-confirmed SARS-CoV-2 infection or an uninfected control (not recorded which). This CDR3 is CASSQLVGQQKNNEKLFF. The CDR3 DNA reads as TGTGCCAGCAGTCAATTGGTGGGACAGCAAAAAAATAATGAAAAACTGTTTTTT.